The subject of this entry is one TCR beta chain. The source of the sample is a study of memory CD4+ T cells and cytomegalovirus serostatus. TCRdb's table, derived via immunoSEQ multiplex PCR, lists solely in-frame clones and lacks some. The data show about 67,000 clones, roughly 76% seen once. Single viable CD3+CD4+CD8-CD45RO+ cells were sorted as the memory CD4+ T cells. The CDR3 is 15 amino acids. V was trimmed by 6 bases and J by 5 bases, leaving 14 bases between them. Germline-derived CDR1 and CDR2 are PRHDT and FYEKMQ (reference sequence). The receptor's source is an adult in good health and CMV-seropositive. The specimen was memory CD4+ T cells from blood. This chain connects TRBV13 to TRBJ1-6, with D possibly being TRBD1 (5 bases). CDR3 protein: CASSWGVNDNSPLHF. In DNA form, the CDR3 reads TGTGCCAGCAGTTGGGGGGTGAACGATAATTCACCCCTCCACTTT.